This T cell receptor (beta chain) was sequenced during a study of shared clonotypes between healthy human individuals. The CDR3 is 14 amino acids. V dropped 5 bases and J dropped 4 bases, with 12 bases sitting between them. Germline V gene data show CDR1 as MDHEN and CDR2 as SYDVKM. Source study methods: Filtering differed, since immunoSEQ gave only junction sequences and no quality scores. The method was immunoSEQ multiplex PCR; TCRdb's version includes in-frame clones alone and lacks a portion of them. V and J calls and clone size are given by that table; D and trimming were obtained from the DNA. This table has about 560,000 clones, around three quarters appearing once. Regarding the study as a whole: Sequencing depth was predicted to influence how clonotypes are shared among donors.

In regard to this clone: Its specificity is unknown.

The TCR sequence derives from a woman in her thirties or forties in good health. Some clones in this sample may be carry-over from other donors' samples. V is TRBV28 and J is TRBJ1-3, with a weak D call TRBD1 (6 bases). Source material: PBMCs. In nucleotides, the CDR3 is TGTGCCAGCAGTCCAGCAGGGGCGGGAAACACCATATATTTT. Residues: CASSPAGAGNTIYF.